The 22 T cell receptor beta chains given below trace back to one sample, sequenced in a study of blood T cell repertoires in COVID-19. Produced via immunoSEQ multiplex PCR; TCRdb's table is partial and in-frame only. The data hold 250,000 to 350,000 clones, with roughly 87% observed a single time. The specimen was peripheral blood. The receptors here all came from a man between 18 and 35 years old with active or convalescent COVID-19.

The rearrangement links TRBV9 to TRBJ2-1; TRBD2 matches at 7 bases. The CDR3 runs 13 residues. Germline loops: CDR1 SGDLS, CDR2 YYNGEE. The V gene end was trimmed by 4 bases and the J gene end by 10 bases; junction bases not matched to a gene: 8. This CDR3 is CASSPRLAGEQFF. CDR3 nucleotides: TGTGCCAGCAGCCCGCGACTAGCCGGGGAGCAGTTCTTC.

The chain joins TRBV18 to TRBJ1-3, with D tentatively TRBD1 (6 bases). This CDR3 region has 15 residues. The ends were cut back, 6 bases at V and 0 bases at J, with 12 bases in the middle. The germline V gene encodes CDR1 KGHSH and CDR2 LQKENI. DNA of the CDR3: TGTGCCAGCTCTGGGACAAGAAGCTCTGGAAACACCATATATTTT. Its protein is CASSGTRSSGNTIYF.

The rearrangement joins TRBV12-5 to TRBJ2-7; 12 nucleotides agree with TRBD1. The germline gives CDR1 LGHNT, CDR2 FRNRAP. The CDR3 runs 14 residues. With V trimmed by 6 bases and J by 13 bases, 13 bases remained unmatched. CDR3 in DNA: TGTGCTAGTGGGTACATTGGGACAGGGGGCAACCTTTACTTC. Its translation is CASGYIGTGGNLYF.

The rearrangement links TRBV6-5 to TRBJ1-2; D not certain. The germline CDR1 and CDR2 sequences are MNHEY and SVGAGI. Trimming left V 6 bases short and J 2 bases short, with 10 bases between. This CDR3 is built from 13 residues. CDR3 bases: TGTGCCAGCAGCCCCGTGGAGAACTATGGCTACACCTTC. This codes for CASSPVENYGYTF.

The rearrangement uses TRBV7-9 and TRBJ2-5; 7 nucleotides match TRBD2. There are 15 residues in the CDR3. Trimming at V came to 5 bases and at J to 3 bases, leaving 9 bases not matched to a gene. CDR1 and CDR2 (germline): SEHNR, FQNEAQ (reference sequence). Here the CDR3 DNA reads TGTGCCAGCAGCCCCGGTATAGCGGGCGAAGAGACCCAGTACTTC. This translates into CASSPGIAGEETQYF.

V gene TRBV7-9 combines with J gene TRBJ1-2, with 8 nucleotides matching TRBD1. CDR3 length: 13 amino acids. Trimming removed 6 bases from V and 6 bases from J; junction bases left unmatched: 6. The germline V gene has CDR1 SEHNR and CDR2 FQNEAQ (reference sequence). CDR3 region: CASRPTGENGYTF. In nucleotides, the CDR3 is TGTGCCAGCAGGCCGACAGGGGAGAATGGCTACACCTTC.

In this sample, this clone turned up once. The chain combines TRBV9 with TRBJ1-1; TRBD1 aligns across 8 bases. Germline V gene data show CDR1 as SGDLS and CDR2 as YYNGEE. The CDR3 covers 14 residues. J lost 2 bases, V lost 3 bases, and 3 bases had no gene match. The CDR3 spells CASSGQGLNTEAFF. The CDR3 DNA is TGTGCCAGCAGCGGACAGGGGCTAAACACTGAAGCTTTCTTT.

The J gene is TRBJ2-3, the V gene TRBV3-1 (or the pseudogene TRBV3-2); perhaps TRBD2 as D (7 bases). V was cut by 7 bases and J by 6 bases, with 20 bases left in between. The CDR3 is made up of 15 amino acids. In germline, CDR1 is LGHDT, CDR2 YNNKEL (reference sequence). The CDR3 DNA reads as TGTGCCAGCACCTCCCGTCGGGGGGCAGGGGATACGCAGTATTTT. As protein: CASTSRRGAGDTQYF.

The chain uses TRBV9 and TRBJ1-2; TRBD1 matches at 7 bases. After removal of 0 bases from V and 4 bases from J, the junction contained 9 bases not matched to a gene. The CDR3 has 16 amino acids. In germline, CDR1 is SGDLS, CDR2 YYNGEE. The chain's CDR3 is CASSVDGLGQIYGYTF. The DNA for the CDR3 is TGTGCCAGCAGCGTAGACGGACTGGGACAGATCTATGGCTACACCTTC.

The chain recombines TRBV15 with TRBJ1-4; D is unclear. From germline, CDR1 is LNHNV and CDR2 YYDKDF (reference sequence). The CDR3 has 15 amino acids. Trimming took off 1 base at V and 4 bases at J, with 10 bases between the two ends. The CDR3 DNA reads TGTGCCACCAGCAGAGCGGGTACACTTAATGAAAAACTGTTTTTT. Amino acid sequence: CATSRAGTLNEKLFF.

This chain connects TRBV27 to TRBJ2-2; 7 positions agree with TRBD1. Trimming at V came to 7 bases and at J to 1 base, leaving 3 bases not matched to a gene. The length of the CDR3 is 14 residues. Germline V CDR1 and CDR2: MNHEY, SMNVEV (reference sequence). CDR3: CASTRQGNTGELFF. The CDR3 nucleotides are TGTGCCAGCACTCGACAGGGGAACACCGGGGAGCTGTTTTTT.

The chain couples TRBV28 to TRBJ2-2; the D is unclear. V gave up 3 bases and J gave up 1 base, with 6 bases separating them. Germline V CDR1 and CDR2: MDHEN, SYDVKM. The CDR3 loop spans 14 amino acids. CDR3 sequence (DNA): TGTGCCAGCAGTTTCCGAGTGAACACCGGGGAGCTGTTTTTT. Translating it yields CASSFRVNTGELFF.

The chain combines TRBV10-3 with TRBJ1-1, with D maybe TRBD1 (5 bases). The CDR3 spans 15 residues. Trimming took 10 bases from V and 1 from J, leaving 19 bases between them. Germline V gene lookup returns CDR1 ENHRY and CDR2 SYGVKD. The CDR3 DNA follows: TGTGCCACCCAAGGGAAAGGGGCCCAGAACACTGAAGCTTTCTTT. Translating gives CATQGKGAQNTEAFF.

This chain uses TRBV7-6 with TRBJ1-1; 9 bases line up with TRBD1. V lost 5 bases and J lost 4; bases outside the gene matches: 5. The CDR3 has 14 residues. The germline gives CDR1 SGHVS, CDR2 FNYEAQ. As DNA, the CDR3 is TGTGCCAGCAGCCTGACAGGGGGTATCACTGAAGCTTTCTTT. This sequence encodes CASSLTGGITEAFF.

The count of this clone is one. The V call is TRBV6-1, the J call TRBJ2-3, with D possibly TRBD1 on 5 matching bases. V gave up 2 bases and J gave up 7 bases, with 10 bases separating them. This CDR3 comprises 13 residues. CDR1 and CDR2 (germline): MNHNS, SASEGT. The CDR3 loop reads CASSESGYNTQYF. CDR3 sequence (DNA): TGTGCCAGCAGTGAATCAGGGTACAATACGCAGTATTTT.

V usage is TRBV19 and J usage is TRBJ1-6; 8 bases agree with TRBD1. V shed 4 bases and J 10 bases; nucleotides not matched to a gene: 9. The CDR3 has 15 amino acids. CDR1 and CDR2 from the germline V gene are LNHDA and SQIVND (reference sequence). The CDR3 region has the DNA TGTGCCAGTAGTACACGAACAGGGGGTGGATCACCCCTCCACTTT. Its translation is CASSTRTGGGSPLHF.

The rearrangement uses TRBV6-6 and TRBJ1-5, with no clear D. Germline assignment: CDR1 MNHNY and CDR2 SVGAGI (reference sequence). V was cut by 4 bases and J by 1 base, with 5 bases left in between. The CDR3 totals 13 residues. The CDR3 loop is CASSSQSNQPQHF. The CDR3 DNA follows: TGTGCCAGCAGTTCCCAAAGCAATCAGCCCCAGCATTTT.

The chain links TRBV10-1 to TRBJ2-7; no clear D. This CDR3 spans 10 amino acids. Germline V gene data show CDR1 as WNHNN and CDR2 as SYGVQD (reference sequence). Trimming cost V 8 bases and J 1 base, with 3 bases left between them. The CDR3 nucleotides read TGCGCCAGCTCTTCCTACGAGCAGTACTTC. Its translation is CASSSYEQYF.

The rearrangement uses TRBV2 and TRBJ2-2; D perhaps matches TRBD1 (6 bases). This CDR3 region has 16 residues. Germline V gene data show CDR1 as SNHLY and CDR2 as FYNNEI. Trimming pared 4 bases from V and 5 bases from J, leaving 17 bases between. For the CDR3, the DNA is TGTGCCAGCAGTGTTATGGGGGCGTTGGGGACCGGGGAGCTGTTTTTT. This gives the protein CASSVMGALGTGELFF.

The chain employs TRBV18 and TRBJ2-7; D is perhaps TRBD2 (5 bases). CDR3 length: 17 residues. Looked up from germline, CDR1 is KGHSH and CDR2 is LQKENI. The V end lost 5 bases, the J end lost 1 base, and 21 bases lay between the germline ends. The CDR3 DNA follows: TGTGCCAGCTCATCCAATACGGTCCTAGGACTGTCCTACGAGCAGTACTTC. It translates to CASSSNTVLGLSYEQYF. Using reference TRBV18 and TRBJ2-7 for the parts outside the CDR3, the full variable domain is NAGVMQNPRHLVRRRGQEARLRCSPMKGHSHVYWYRQLPEEGLKFMVYLQKENIIDESGMPKERFSAEFPKEGPSILRIQQVVRGDSAAYFCASSSNTVLGLSYEQYFGPGTRLTVT.

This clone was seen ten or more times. CDR3 amino acids: CASSQAGTANSFGLTEAFF. The CDR3 nucleotides are TGTGCCAGCAGCCAAGCAGGGACAGCTAATTCCTTCGGGCTCACTGAAGCTTTCTTT. The V and J genes are TRBV3-1 (or the pseudogene TRBV3-2) and TRBJ1-1; 7 bases are a match to TRBD1. The ends lost 1 base at V and 4 bases at J; junction bases unmatched: 18. Per the germline V gene, CDR1 is LGHDT and CDR2 is YNNKEL (reference sequence). This CDR3 comprises 19 residues.

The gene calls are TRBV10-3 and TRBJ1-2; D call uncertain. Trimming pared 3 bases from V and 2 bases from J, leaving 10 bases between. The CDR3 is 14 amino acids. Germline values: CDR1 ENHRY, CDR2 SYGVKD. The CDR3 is CAISETQKNYGYTF. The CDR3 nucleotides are TGTGCCATCAGTGAAACACAGAAAAACTATGGCTACACCTTC.